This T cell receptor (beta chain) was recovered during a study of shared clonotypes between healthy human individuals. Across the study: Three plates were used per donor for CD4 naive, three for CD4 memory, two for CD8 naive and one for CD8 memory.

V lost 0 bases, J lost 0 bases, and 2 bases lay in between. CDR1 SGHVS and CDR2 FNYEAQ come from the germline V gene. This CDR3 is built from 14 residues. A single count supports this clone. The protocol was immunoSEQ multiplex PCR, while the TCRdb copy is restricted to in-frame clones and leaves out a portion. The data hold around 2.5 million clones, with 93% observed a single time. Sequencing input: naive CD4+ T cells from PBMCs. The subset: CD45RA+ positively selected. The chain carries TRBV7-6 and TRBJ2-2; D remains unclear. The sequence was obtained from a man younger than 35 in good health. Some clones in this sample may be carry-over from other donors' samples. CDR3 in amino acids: CASSLATNTGELFF. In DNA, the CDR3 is TGTGCCAGCAGCTTAGCGACGAACACCGGGGAGCTGTTTTTT.